Detailed here is one TCR beta chain. The data are from a study of OX40 agonist ivuxolimab in advanced cancers. The V gene's germline CDR1 is SQVTM and CDR2 ANQGSEA. This CDR3 has 14 amino acids. V lost 7 bases and J lost 2, with 18 bases in between. Method: immunoSEQ multiplex PCR; TCRdb's copy keeps in-frame clones and lacks some. The repertoire includes 98,000 or so clones, 85% to 90% of them detected once, and around 0.3% sits in the top ten. The sequence was collected from an adult with an advanced solid tumor such as melanoma, head and neck, liver or kidney cancer. Here the sequenced sample was CD4+ or CD8+ T cells sorted from blood, taken in a trial of the OX40 agonist ivuxolimab. The V gene is TRBV29-1, the J gene TRBJ2-7; D call uncertain. CDR3 bases: TGCAGCGCCTGGCGAGGCCCGGGTGCCTACGAGCAGTACTTC. It yields the protein CSAWRGPGAYEQYF.